This TCR beta chain originates from a study of regulatory T cells in long-lasting Graves disease. Trimming pared 5 bases from V and 4 bases from J, leaving 8 bases between. The CDR3 totals 13 residues. In germline, CDR1 is KGHDR, CDR2 SFDVKD. The time point: newly diagnosed GD, antithyroid drugs for less than 3 months. The authors made the TCR library using RNA they extracted from PBMCs. Arm-PCR with iRepertoire HTBI primers amplified the CDR3 regions for these TCR beta libraries. MiXCR was run by TCRdb on the multiplex PCR reads, yielding one entry per CDR3 protein. The sample includes 540,000 or so distinct CDR3 sequences, less than 15% of them seen just once. At least ten counts were recorded for this clonotype. The data were also submitted as part of a second study, on T cells in Graves' hyperthyroidism and ophthalmopathy.

The source of this sequence is a man aged 30 to 45 with Graves disease. The sequencing here drew on peripheral blood mononuclear cells (PBMCs), taken at new diagnosis, from a patient treated with antithyroid drugs. The rearrangement links TRBV24-1 to TRBJ1-5; D not resolved. The CDR3 protein is CATSAGRNQPQHF. As DNA, the CDR3 is TGTGCCACCAGTGCAGGACGGAATCAGCCCCAGCATTTT.